The rows below give T cell receptor beta chains drawn from one sample of a study of T cells in Graves' hyperthyroidism and ophthalmopathy. MiXCR, run by TCRdb on the multiplex PCR reads, gives a single entry per CDR3 protein. The table records about 200,000 distinct CDR3 sequences, 15% to 20% of them present only once. The source material was blood. The receptors were sampled from a man aged 35 to 55 with Graves' hyperthyroidism. Each CDR3 is given with its conserved first and last residue. A D gene is named only where the DNA matches it firmly. Clone size is stated in some rows and not others, as once, few, many or a class when expanded.

D gene	V gene	J gene	clone size	CDR3 protein	CDR3 DNA
NA	TRBV7-6	TRBJ1-2	many	CASSSPVNTKDPRRHGYTF	TGTGCCAGCAGCTCCCCCGTTAATACGAAGGACCCCCGACGGCATGGCTACACCTTC
NA	TRBV20-1	TRBJ2-5	NA	CSASGWETQYF	TGCAGTGCTAGTGGCTGGGAGACCCAGTACTTC
TRBD1	TRBV7-9	TRBJ2-7	NA	CASTFWDRANEQYF	TGTGCCAGCACCTTCTGGGACAGGGCTAACGAGCAGTACTTC
TRBD1	TRBV28	TRBJ2-6	few	CASTTGGQGHFSGANVLTF	TGTGCCAGCACTACTGGGGGACAGGGACATTTCTCTGGGGCCAACGTCCTGACTTTC
NA	TRBV6-2/TRBV6-3	TRBJ2-7	NA	CASSYPDSSGEQYF	TGTGCCAGCAGTTACCCGGACAGTTCGGGCGAGCAGTACTTC
NA	TRBV7-6	TRBJ1-1	many	CASSAQDGGEAFF	TGTGCCAGCAGCGCTCAGGACGGCGGGGAAGCTTTCTTT
TRBD2	TRBV3-1	TRBJ2-4	many	CASSQLAGGLAKNIQYF	TGTGCCAGCAGCCAACTAGCGGGGGGGCTAGCCAAAAACATTCAGTACTTC
NA	TRBV5-6	TRBJ1-2	NA	CASSPRRAGYGYTF	TGTGCCAGCAGCCCCCGAAGGGCTGGCTATGGCTACACCTTC
TRBD1	TRBV7-2	TRBJ2-7	many	CASSIGGRWQYF	TGTGCCAGCAGCATAGGGGGCAGATGGCAGTACTTC
TRBD1	TRBV15	TRBJ1-6	few	CATSRDRTGSDSPLHF	TGTGCCACCAGCAGAGATAGGACAGGGTCGGACTCACCCCTCCACTTT
NA	TRBV7-9	TRBJ2-1	many	CASSSRQVHNEQFF	TGTGCCAGCAGTTCTCGACAGGTCCACAATGAGCAGTTCTTC
TRBD2	TRBV18	TRBJ2-3	many	CASSRGRDTQYF	TGTGCCAGCTCACGCGGGAGAGATACGCAGTATTTT
NA	TRBV5-1	TRBJ2-1	many	CASSFGTAGNEQFF	TGCGCCAGCAGCTTCGGGACCGCGGGCAATGAGCAGTTCTTC